This T cell receptor (beta chain) was retrieved from a study of blood T cell repertoires in COVID-19. Study overall: Researchers got acute and convalescent COVID-19 samples from the United States, Italy and Spain.

Seattle enrolled patients during active infection and tracked them longitudinally. The germline V gene encodes CDR1 LGHNA and CDR2 YNFKEQ. The V gene end was trimmed by 0 bases and the J gene end by 1 base; junction bases not matched to a gene: 7. CDR3 length: 18 amino acids. Sequenced by immunoSEQ multiplex PCR; TCRdb stores in-frame clones only, minus some. The data hold approximately 180,000 clones, with about 83% observed a single time. What was sequenced was peripheral blood. The rearrangement joins TRBV4-2 to TRBJ2-1; 9 bases align to TRBD2. The sequence was obtained from a woman in her 70s with COVID-19, enrolled during active disease. CDR3 sequence (DNA): TGTGCCAGCAGCCAAGAACCTGGGCTAGCGGGATCCTACAATGAGCAGTTCTTC. This translates into CASSQEPGLAGSYNEQFF.